This T cell receptor beta chain was recovered during a study of molecular identifiers for immune sequencing clone quantification. In the study overall: Five portions were made in replicates from RNA of roughly 20,000 or 100,000 naive CD8 cells, and four underwent sequencing. Overall study results and limits: Underestimated sizes of highly expanded clones could result from identical TCR molecules that share a barcode.

This clonotype has a handful of counts. Its antigen is as yet unknown. At one end the junction does not follow the germline gene, possibly because of a read error. Using its own MiXCR run on the PCR reads, TCRdb lists one record per CDR3 protein. The sample includes 490,000 or so distinct CDR3 sequences, about 20% of them seen just once. Sequenced: naive CD8+ T cells from blood, with Jurkat cell RNA spiked in. Sample subset: FACS-sorted CD8+CD4-CCR7+CD45RA+ naive T cells. The receptor was isolated from a human donor in good health. Some libraries in this study had Jurkat cell RNA spiked in.

CDR3 bases: TGCGGCGTTGAAGTCAGCATCGACGAGCAGTACTTC. It is translated as CGVEVSIDEQYF. This chain uses TRBV29-1 with TRBJ2-7; no clear D. The CDR3 length is 12 residues. CDR1 and CDR2 (germline): SQVTM, ANQGSEA.